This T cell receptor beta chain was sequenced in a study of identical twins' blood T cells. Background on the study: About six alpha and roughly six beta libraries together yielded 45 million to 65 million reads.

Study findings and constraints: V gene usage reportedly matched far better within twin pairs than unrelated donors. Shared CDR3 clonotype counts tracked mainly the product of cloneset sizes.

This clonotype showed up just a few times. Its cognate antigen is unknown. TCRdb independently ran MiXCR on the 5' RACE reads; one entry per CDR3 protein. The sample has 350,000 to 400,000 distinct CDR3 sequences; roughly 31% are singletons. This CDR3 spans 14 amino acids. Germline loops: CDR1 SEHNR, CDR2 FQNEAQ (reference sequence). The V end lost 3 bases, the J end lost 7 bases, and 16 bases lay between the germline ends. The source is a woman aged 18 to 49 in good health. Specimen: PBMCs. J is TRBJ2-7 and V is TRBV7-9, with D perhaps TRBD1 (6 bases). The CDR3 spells CASSFQTGMWEQYF. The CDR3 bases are TGTGCCAGCAGCTTTCAAACAGGGATGTGGGAGCAGTACTTC. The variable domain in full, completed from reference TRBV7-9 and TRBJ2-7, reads DTGVSQNPRHKITKRGQNVTFRCDPISEHNRLYWYRQTLGQGPEFLTYFQNEAQLEKSRLLSDRFSAERPKGSFSTLEIQRTEQGDSAMYLCASSFQTGMWEQYFGPGTRLTVT.